This T cell receptor beta chain originates from a study of T cell responses to AZD1222 COVID-19 vaccine (dated by TCRdb to the early 2020s). Broadly, across the study: TCR sequencing was performed for 230 to 250 trial participants, of whom some 200 were given two doses of AZD1222 and around 25 were given two doses of MenACWY control vaccine. Enrollment into the trials was organized by age into subgroups of 18-55, 56-69 and 70-plus years, and those subgroups contained 148, 28 and 57 TCR-sequenced participants, respectively. Broader findings and caveats from the paper: Epitopes outside the regions mutated in the B.1.351 and B.1.1.7 variants were reportedly recognized by nearly half of the unique spike-specific TCRs. Because no samples from the day 14 peak response were available, repertoires could be characterized only after the peak T cell response. Spike-specific TCR breadth and depth rose significantly after two AZD1222 doses compared with day 0 and with MenACWY recipients. Vaccine-associated CD4 TCRs spanned the whole spike protein, with dominant responses in regions 160-218 and 743-854. Participants were mostly white British, with more females than males. The authors suggested clonal diversity may have been underestimated. In the small 56-69-year group, the increase in depth fell short of significance, most likely because of low power. Conclusions about previously exposed vaccinees are limited, since just five or six AZD1222 recipients were seropositive for SARS-CoV-2 at baseline.

With regard to this clone: Its antigen remains unidentified. Base qualities are not provided; no much larger clone lies one nucleotide away.

The CDR3 regions of human TCRbeta chains were analyzed by immunosequencing. The published analysis was carried out like this. Repertoire TCRs were matched against a reference library of SARS-CoV-2-specific TCRs generated with the MIRA antigen-specificity platform. Breadth was defined as the fraction of unique TCRs that were SARS-CoV-2-associated. Depth was defined as the fraction of total T cells that were SARS-CoV-2-associated. Using the MIRA data, each spike-specific TCR was assigned both to the spike region to which the TCR was reactive and to a CD4 or CD8 class. Log10-transformed breadth and depth values were compared by one-way ANOVA with Sidak's multiple comparisons tests. The table was pulled from immuneACCESS by TCRdb, which kept in-frame rearrangements only. Such tables lose some clones; where checked, under half of the loss comes from unresolved V genes, and the rest has no known cause. The V and J calls and the clone size are those of that table, but D and trimming were determined from the DNA. Recorded for this sample are about 120,000 clones; approximately 86% of them occurred a single time. The ten largest account for under 3% of the sample.

The sample's time point label is to be understood as: about 28 days (+/-7) after the second vaccine dose. Because spike-specific TCR depth and breadth did not differ between the two schedules, AZD1222 recipients who got a second dose at roughly 4 weeks were pooled with those who got a second dose at roughly 12 weeks. Vaccinee samples were obtained from the UK trials COV001 and COV002, which included a single-blind randomized controlled phase 2/3 trial of AZD1222 (ChAdOx1 nCoV-19) in healthy adults. For TCRbeta chain sequencing, PBMC samples were collected from trial participants at day 0 and at day 28 after the second dose. Sequences MNHEY (CDR1) and SMNVEV (CDR2) are obtained from the germline V gene (reference sequence). CDR3 length: 16 amino acids, cysteine to phenylalanine. Solely the CDR3 DNA is kept, with 48 bases framed from the first base. The V end loses 7 bases and the J end loses 1 base, and a stretch of 16 bases separates them.

Recombination connected TRBV27 to TRBJ2-2, with TRBD2 tentatively as D gene (6 bases match). This clonotype originated in an adult who received the AZD1222 COVID-19 vaccine. The source was peripheral blood, collected 28 days after the second AZD1222 dose. The nucleotide sequence is given as TGTGCCAGCAATCTGCTGGGACTTCTGAACACCGGGGAGCTGTTTTTT. This gives the protein CASNLLGLLNTGELFF.